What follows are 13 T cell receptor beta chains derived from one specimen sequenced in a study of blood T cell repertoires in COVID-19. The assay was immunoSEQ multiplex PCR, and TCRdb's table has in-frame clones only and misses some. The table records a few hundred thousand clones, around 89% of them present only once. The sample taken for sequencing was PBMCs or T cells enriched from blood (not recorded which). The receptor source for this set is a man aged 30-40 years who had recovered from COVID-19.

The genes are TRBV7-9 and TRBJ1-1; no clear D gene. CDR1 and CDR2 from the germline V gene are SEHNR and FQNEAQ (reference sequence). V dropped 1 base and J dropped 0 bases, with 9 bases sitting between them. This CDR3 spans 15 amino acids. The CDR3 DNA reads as TGTGCCAGCAGCTTAGATGCGGTTATGAACACTGAAGCTTTCTTT. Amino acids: CASSLDAVMNTEAFF.

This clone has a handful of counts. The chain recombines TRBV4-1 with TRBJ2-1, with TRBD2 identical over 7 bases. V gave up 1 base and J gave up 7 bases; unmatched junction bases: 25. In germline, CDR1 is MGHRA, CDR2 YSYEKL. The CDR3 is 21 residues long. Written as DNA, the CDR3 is TGCGCCAGCAGCCAAGGACCCGCCTCTTTCAGCGGGGAATTTATGCGGAATGAGCAGTTCTTC. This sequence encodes CASSQGPASFSGEFMRNEQFF.

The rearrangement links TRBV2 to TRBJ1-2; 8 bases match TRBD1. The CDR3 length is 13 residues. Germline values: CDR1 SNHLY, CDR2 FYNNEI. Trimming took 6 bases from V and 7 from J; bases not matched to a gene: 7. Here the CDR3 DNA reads TGTGCCAGCAGGCCCGACAGGGGTTTTGGCTACACCTTC. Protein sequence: CASRPDRGFGYTF. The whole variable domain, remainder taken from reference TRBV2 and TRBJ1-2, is EPEVTQTPSHQVTQMGQEVILRCVPISNHLYFYWYRQILGQKVEFLVSFYNNEISEKSEIFDDQFSVERPDGSNFTLKIRSTKLEDSAMYFCASRPDRGFGYTFGSGTRLTVV.

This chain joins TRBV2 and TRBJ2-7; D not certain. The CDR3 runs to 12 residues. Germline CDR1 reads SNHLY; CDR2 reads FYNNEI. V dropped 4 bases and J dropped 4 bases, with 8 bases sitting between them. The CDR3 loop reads CASSVELYEQYF. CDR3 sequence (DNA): TGTGCCAGCAGTGTCGAGCTTTACGAGCAGTACTTC.

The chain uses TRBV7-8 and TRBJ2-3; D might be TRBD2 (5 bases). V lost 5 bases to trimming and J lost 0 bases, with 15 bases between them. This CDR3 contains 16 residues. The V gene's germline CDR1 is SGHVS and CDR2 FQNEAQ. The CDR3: CASSPWTETSTDTQYF. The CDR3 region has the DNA TGTGCCAGCAGCCCGTGGACTGAAACTAGCACAGATACGCAGTATTTT.

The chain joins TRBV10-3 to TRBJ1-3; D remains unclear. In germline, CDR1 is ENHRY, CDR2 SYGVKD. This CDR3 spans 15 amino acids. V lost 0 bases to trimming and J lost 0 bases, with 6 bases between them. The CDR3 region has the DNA TGTGCCATCAGTGAGTCCTACAGCTCTGGAAACACCATATATTTT. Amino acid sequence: CAISESYSSGNTIYF.

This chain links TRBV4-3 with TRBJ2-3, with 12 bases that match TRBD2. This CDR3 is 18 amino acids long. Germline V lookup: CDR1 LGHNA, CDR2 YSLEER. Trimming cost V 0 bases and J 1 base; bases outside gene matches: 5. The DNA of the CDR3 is TGCGCCAGCAGCCAAGAACTAGCGGGGGGCCCGGGCACAGATACGCAGTATTTT. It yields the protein CASSQELAGGPGTDTQYF.

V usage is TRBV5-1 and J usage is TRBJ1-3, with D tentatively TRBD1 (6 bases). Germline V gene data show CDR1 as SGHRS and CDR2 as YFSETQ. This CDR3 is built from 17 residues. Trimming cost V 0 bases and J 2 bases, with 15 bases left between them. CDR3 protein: CASSLGDRLLAGNTIYF. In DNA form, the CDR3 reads TGCGCCAGCAGCTTGGGAGACAGGCTATTAGCTGGAAACACCATATATTTT. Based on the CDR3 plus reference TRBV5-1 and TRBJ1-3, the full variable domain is KAGVTQTPRYLIKTRGQQVTLSCSPISGHRSVSWYQQTPGQGLQFLFEYFSETQRNKGNFPGRFSGRQFSNSRSEMNVSTLELGDSALYLCASSLGDRLLAGNTIYFGEGSWLTVV.

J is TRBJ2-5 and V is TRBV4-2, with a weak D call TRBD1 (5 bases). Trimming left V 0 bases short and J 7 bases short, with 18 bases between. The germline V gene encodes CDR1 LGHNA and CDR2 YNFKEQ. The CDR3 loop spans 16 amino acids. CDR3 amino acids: CASSQDQTDGQGTQYF. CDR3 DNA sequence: TGTGCCAGCAGCCAAGATCAGACAGACGGCCAGGGGACCCAGTACTTC.

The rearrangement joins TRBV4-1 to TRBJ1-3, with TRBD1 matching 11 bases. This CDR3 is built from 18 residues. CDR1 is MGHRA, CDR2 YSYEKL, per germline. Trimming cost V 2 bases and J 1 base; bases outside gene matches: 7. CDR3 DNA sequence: TGCGCCAGCAGCCAAAAACGAGGACAGGGGGCGTCTGGAAACACCATATATTTT. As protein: CASSQKRGQGASGNTIYF.

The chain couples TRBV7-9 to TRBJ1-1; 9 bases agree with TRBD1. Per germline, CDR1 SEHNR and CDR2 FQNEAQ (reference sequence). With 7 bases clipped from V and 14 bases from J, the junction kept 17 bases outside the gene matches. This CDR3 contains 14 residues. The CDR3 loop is CASIKLNTGTGSFF. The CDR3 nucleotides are TGTGCCAGCATCAAACTAAATACCGGGACAGGGTCGTTCTTT.

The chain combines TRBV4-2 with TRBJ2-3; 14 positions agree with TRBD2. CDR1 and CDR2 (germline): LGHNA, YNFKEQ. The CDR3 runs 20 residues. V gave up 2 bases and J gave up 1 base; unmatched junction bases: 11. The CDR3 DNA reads TGTGCCAGCAGCCAATCCTGGACTAGCGGGGGGCTCGTGGGCACAGATACGCAGTATTTT. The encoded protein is CASSQSWTSGGLVGTDTQYF.

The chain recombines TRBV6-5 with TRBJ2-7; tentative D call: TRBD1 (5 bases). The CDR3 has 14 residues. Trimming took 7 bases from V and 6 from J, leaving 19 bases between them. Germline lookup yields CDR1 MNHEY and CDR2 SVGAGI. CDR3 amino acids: CASNRQYQLTEQYF. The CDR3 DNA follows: TGTGCCAGCAACCGACAGTATCAACTTACCGAGCAGTACTTC.